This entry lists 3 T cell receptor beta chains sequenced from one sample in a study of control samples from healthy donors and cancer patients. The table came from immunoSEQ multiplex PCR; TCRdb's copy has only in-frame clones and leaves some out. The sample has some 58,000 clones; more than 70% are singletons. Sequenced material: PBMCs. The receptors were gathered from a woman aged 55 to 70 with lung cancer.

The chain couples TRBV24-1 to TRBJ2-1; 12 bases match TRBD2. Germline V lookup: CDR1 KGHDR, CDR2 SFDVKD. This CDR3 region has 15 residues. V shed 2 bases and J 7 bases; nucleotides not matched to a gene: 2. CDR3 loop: CATSDSGLAGNEQFF. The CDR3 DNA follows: TGTGCCACCAGTGATTCAGGACTAGCGGGGAATGAGCAGTTCTTC.

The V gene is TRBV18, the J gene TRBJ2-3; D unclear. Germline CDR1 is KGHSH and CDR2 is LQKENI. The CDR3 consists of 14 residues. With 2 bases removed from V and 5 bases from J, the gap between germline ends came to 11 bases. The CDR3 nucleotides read TGTGCCAGCTCACCAGATTTGGTAGGAGATACGCAGTATTTT. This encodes CASSPDLVGDTQYF.

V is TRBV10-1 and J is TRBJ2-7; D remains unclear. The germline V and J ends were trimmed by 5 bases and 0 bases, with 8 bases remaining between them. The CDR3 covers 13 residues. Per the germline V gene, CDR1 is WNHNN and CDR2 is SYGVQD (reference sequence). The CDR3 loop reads CASSPLSSYEQYF. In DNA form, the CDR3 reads TGCGCCAGCAGTCCTCTCAGCTCCTACGAGCAGTACTTC.